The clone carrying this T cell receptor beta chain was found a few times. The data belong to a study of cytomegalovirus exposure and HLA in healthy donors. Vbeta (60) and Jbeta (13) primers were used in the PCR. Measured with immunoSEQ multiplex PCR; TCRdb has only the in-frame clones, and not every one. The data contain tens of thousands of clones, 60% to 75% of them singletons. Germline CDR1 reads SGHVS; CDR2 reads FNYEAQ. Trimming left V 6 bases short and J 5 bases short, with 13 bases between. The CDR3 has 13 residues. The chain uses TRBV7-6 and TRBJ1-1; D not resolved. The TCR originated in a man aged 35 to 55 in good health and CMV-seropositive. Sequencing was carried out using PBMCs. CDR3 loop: CASSLSGGTEAFF. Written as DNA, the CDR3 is TGTGCCAGCAGTCTGAGTGGCGGAACTGAAGCTTTCTTT.